The entry that follows covers one T cell receptor beta chain sequence. The target antigen is unknown. This specimen comes from a study of T cells in Graves' hyperthyroidism and ophthalmopathy. Germline V gene sequence: CDR1 LNHDA, CDR2 SQIVND (reference sequence). V trimming: 6 bases; J trimming: 8 bases; junction bases outside the gene matches: 7. This CDR3 comprises 15 residues. Amplified TCR beta CDR3 regions derived from RNA transcripts. TCR CDR3 regions were first amplified by RT-PCR with HTBI primers. Using its own MiXCR run on the multiplex PCR reads, TCRdb lists one record per CDR3 protein. The sample has around 600,000 distinct CDR3 sequences, approximately 15% seen once. At least 3 on the Clinical Activity Score was recorded for ophthalmopathy patients, who also had NOSPECS grade at least 4 and duration under 3 months. Points from the study as a whole: Peripheral blood also featured most of the thyroid clonotypes expanded above 0.001. Ophthalmopathy and stable hyperthyroidism were told apart by a 13 V-J model.

The origin of this receptor is a woman aged 18-29 years with Graves' ophthalmopathy. This rearrangement joins TRBV19 to TRBJ2-1, with TRBD2 matching over 13 bases. Sequenced material: blood. CDR3 DNA: TGTGCCAGTAGCACCACTAGCGGGAGGGTTTATGAGCAGTTCTTC. It specifies CASSTTSGRVYEQFF.